These 6 T cell receptor beta chains originate from one sample sequenced in a study of blood T cell repertoires in COVID-19. Assay used: immunoSEQ multiplex PCR; TCRdb lists only in-frame clones, some missing. Altogether 150,000 to 200,000 clones are present, about 86% being singletons, with the ten largest covering 10% to 13%. The sample comprised peripheral blood. The origin of the receptors is a woman aged 65 to 85 with COVID-19, enrolled during active disease.

This chain links TRBV7-9 with TRBJ2-7, with 11 nucleotides matching TRBD1. V lost 3 bases, J lost 3 bases, and 10 bases stayed unmatched. CDR3 length: 17 residues. Germline values: CDR1 SEHNR, CDR2 FQNEAQ (reference sequence). The CDR3 loop is CASSLGQGGPKGYEQYF. The CDR3 DNA reads TGTGCCAGCAGCTTGGGACAGGGGGGCCCGAAGGGCTACGAGCAGTACTTC.

This chain links TRBV6-1 with TRBJ2-1; TRBD2 might be the D (6 bases). This CDR3 is built from 14 residues. The V and J ends lost 3 bases and 9 bases respectively, with 15 bases between them. Germline V lookup: CDR1 MNHNS, CDR2 SASEGT. The CDR3 loop is CASSETRLVGEQFF. CDR3 nucleotides: TGTGCCAGCAGTGAGACGAGACTAGTTGGTGAGCAGTTCTTC.

This clone was found once. CDR3 nucleotides: TGTGCCAGCAGTTCAACCGGGACAGGGCACGTCGACGAGCAGTACTTC. It specifies CASSSTGTGHVDEQYF. The chain couples TRBV11-2 to TRBJ2-7, with 9 positions matching TRBD1. Germline V gene sequence: CDR1 SGHAT, CDR2 FQNNGV. V trimming: 6 bases; J trimming: 5 bases; junction bases outside the gene matches: 14. The CDR3 runs to 16 residues.

V and J are TRBV11-3 and TRBJ2-3; TRBD2 matches at 7 bases. The CDR3 covers 16 residues. After removal of 4 bases from V and 1 base from J, the junction contained 8 bases not matched to a gene. Germline CDR1 and CDR2: SGHNT and YENEEA. This chain's CDR3 is CASSSRSAGGTDTQYF. Written as DNA, the CDR3 is TGTGCCAGCAGCTCCCGTAGTGCGGGGGGCACAGATACGCAGTATTTT.

This clone was seen a few times. The chain combines TRBV5-4 with TRBJ1-1; D is perhaps TRBD1 (5 bases). The CDR3 extends over 15 amino acids. Germline values: CDR1 SGHNT, CDR2 YYREEE (reference sequence). V lost 1 base and J 9 bases, leaving 19 bases between the germline ends. Written as DNA, the CDR3 is TGTGCCAGCAGCTTGTTTCTGGACAAAATAAATCAAGCTTTCTTT. Encoded protein: CASSLFLDKINQAFF.

There are a few counts of this clone. In DNA, the CDR3 is TGCAGCGTCGCTGACAGGGCGGATACGCAGTATTTT. Translation: CSVADRADTQYF. The genes are TRBV29-1 and TRBJ2-3; 7 bases map to TRBD1. Germline loops: CDR1 SQVTM, CDR2 ANQGSEA. The V and J ends lost 6 bases and 6 bases, in that order; junction bases with no gene match: 6. This CDR3 comprises 12 residues.